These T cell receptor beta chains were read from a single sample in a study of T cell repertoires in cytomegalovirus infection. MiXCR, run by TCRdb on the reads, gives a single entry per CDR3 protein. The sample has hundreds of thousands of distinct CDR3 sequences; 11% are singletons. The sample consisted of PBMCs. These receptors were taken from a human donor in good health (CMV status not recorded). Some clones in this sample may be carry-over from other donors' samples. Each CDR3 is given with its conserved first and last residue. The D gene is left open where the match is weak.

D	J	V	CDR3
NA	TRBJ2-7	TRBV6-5	CASSWDLGVYEQYF
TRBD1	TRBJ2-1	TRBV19	CASSEQGNPYNEQFF
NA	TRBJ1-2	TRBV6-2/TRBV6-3	CASGTFSGYGYTF
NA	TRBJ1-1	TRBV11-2	CASSDQGSGVTEAFF
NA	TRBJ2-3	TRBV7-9	CASSHRDFTDTQYF
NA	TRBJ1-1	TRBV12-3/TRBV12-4	CASSRSQDEAFF
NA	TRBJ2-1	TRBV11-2	CASSAKGLHNEQFF
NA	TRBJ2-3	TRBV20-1	CSARQLGDTQYF
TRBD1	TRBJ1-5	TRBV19	CASSSGGRPQHF
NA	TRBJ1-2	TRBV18	CASSPPAGLDGYTF
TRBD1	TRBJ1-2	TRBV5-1	CASSQNTGQGSGYTF
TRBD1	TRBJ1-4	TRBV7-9	CASRPRDRSNEKLFF
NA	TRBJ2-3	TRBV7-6	CASSTAPLDTQYF
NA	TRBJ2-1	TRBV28	CASRYTGDIYNEQFF
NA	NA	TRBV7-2	CASSLGGQPQYF
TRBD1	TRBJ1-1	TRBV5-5	CASSLEGALNTEAFF
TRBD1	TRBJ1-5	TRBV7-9	CASSAGTAYQPQHF
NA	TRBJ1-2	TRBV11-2	CASRPGGRNYGYTF
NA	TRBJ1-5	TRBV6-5	CASSYDGNQPQHF
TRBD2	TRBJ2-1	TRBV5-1	CASSLSGGLPNEQFF
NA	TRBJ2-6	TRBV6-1	CASTEMFSGANVLTF
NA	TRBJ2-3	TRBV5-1	CASSLASATGTDTQYF